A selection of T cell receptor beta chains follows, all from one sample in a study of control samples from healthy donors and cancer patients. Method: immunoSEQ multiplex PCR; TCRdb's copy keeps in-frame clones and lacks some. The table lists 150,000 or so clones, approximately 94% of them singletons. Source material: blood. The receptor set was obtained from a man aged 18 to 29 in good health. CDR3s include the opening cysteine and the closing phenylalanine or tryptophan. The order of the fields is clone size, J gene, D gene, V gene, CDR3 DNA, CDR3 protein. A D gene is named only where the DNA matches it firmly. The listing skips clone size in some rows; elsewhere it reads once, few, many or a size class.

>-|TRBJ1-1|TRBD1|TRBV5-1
TGCGCCAGCAGCAATACAGGGGGAACTGAAGCTTTCTTT
CASSNTGGTEAFF
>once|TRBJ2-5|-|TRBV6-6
TGTGCCAGCAGTTACGGGGGGTGGGACCAAGAGACCCAGTACTTC
CASSYGGWDQETQYF
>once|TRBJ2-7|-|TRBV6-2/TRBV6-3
TGTGCCAGCAGCCCAAGCCACGAGCAGTACTTC
CASSPSHEQYF
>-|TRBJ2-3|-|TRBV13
TGTGCCAGCAGCTTAGGGGGCCTAGCGAATGGGCCAGATACGCAGTATTTT
CASSLGGLANGPDTQYF
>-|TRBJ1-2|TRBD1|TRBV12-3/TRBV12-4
TGTGCCAGCAGTCCGGGACAGCCCTATGGCTACACCTTC
CASSPGQPYGYTF
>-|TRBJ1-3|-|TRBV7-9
TGTGCCAGCAGCTCACTCCGGGAGGGAAACACCATATATTTT
CASSSLREGNTIYF
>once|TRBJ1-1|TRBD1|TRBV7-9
TGTGCCAGCAGCCGGGACAGGGGCTCAATGGTCACTGAAGCTTTCTTT
CASSRDRGSMVTEAFF
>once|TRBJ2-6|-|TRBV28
TGTGCCAGCAAAATAGCTCGCGCAGCTCGGATTTACTCTGGGGCCAACGTCCTGACTTTC
CASKIARAARIYSGANVLTF
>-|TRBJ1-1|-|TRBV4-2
TGTGCCAGCAGCGCAAGGTCCCAGGGGCGGACTGAAGCTTTCTTT
CASSARSQGRTEAFF
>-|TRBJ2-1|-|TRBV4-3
TGCGCCAGCAGCCAAGAAACCCTGGACCCGAAAAACTCCTACAATGAGCAGTTCTTC
CASSQETLDPKNSYNEQFF
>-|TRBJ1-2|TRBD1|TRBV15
TGTGCCACCAGCCGAAAAACGACAGGGGGAGGAGACTATGGCTACACCTTC
CATSRKTTGGGDYGYTF
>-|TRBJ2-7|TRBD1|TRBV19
TGTGCCAGTAGGAGGACCGGACAGGGGGACGAGCAGTACTTC
CASRRTGQGDEQYF
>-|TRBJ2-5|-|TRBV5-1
TGCGCCAGCAGCCCACGACGACCTAGCGAGACCCAGTACTTC
CASSPRRPSETQYF
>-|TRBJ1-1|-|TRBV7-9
TGTGCCAGCAGGCAGGACGGCAACACTGAAGCTTTCTTT
CASRQDGNTEAFF
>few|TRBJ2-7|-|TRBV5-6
TGTGCCAGCAGCTTGGGCGGGTCCAGGGCTTACGAGCAGTACTTC
CASSLGGSRAYEQYF
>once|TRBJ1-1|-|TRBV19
TGTGCCAGCGACAGGCAGAACACTGAAGCTTTCTTT
CASDRQNTEAFF
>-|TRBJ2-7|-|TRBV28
TGTGCCAGCAGTTTAGTTCGGTCGCGTGGCGTAGGCCGTTCCTACGAGCAGTACTTC
CASSLVRSRGVGRSYEQYF
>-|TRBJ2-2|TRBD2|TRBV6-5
TGTGCCACGGTAGCGGGAGGCACCGGGGAGCTGTTTTTT
CATVAGGTGELFF
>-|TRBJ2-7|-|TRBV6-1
TGTGCCAGCAGTGAATGGGGGGGCGGGACAGCAGCATCCTACGAGCAGTACTTC
CASSEWGGGTAASYEQYF
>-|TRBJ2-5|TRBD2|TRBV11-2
TGTGCCAGCAGCCCTCGGACGGGAGGCCAAGAGACCCAGTACTTC
CASSPRTGGQETQYF
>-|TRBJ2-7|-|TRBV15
TGTGCCACCAGCAGACCCAGGGGAGGGCTAGCGGCCTCCTACGAGCAGTACTTC
CATSRPRGGLAASYEQYF
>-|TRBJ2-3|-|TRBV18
TGTGCCAGCTCACCATCATTAGCGAAAGATACGCAGTATTTT
CASSPSLAKDTQYF
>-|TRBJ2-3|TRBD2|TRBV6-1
TGTGCCAGCAGTGATGAATGGAGCGGGGGGCAGTATTTT
CASSDEWSGGQYF
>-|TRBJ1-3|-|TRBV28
TGTGCCAGCAGTCCCGTGGGGAACACCATATATTTT
CASSPVGNTIYF
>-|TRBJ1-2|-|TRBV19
TGTGCCAGTAGTATAGCAGGAGAACCCTATGGCTACACCTTC
CASSIAGEPYGYTF
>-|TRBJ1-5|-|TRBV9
TGTGCCAGCAGCGGCGGAGGGTGGGGTCAGCCCCAGCATTTT
CASSGGGWGQPQHF
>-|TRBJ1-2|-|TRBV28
TGTGCCAGCAGTTTAGTTCGCACAGGCGTTTATGGCTACACCTTC
CASSLVRTGVYGYTF
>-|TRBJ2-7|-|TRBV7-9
TGTGCCAGCAGCTTAGACAGCCGCTCCTACGAGCAGTACTTC
CASSLDSRSYEQYF
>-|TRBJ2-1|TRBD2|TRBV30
TGTGCCTGGAGTAAAATGTTAGCGGGAAGGGATGAGCAGTTCTTC
CAWSKMLAGRDEQFF
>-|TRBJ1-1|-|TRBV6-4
TGTGCCAGCAGTGCCCAGGGGCTCACTGAAGCTTTCTTT
CASSAQGLTEAFF
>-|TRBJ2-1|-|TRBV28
TGTGCTGGGGGGACCTACAATGAGCAGTTCTTC
CAGGTYNEQFF
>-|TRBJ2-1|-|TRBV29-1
TGCAGCGCAGCAACGGGAGTCCCCTATGAGCAGTTCTTC
CSAATGVPYEQFF
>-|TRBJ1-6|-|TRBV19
TGTGCCAGTAGTATAGTGCGAGAGGGAGTAACACCCCTCCACTTT
CASSIVREGVTPLHF
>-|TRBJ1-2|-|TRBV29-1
TGCAGCGGGTTAGAGAGGTACTATGGCTACACCTTC
CSGLERYYGYTF
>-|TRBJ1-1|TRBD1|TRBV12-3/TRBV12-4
TGTGCCAGCAGTAGACAGGGAAACACTGAAGCTTTCTTT
CASSRQGNTEAFF
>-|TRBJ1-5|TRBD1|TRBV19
TGTGCCAGTAGTATGCAGGGGGATCAGCCCCAGCATTTT
CASSMQGDQPQHF
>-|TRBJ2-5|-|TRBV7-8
TGTGCCAGCAGCCCCCCCCTTCGGCTGGGGCAGACCCAGTACTTC
CASSPPLRLGQTQYF
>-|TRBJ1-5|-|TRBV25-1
TGTGCCAGCAGTGAAGGGCAGGGACCGGTACGCAATCAGCCCCAGCATTTT
CASSEGQGPVRNQPQHF
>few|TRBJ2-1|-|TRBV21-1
TGTGCCAGCAGCAAAGAGGCCCGGAGGGAAGCCCCCAATGAGCAGTTCTTC
CASSKEARREAPNEQFF
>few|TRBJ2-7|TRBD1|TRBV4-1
TGCGCCAGCAGCCAAGACTCCGGGACAGGAACCTACGAGCAGTACTTC
CASSQDSGTGTYEQYF
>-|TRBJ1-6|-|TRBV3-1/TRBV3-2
TGTGCCAGCAGCCAAGTGATGGACAGTGGATCACCCCTCCACTTT
CASSQVMDSGSPLHF
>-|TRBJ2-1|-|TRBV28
TGTGCCAGCAGCCGGAGGGATGAGCAGTTCTTC
CASSRRDEQFF
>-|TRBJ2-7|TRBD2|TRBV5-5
TGTGCCAGCAGCTTGTTTTTGGCTAGCGGGAGATCCTACGAGCAGTACTTC
CASSLFLASGRSYEQYF
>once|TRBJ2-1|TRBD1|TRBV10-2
TGCGCCAGCAGGGAGACAGGGTACAATGAGCAGTTCTTC
CASRETGYNEQFF
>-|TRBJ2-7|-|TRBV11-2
TGTGCCAGCAGAGAGAAAGTCGGGACCGGCGAGCAGTACTTC
CASREKVGTGEQYF
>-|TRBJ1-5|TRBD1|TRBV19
TGTGCCAGTAGTCTCGGGACAGATACCAGTAGCGGCAATCAGCCCCAGCATTTT
CASSLGTDTSSGNQPQHF
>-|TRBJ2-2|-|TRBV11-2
TGTGCCAGCAGCACCCGGCCGGGGGTGTGGACCGGGGAGCTGTTTTTT
CASSTRPGVWTGELFF
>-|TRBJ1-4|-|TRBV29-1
TGCAGCGTTCGGAGAAATGAAAAACTGTTTTTT
CSVRRNEKLFF
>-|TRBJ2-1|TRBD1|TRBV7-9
TGTGCCAGCAGCCCGGGACAGGGATGGAATGAGCAGTTCTTC
CASSPGQGWNEQFF
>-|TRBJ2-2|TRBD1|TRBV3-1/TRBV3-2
TGTGCCAGCAGCCAAACGGGACAGTCCACCGGGGAGCTGTTTTTT
CASSQTGQSTGELFF
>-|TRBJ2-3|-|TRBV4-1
TGCGCCAGCAGCCAAGTAGTGGGCAGGGGCACAGATACGCAGTATTTT
CASSQVVGRGTDTQYF